These T cell receptor beta chains were read from a single sample in a study of CD8+ T cells in alopecia areata. Repertoires were generated with immunoSEQ multiplex PCR, while TCRdb's copy carries only in-frame clones and drops some. This table has about 160,000 clones, about three fifths appearing once. Sequenced material: CD4+ T cells sorted from blood, taken at week 4, from a patient treated with tofacitinib. The receptors derive from a human donor with alopecia areata. Both conserved end residues are part of each CDR3. The D gene is left open where the match is weak. Rows give clone size only sometimes, using once, few, many, or a class for an expanded clone.

CDR3 DNA: TGCAGTGCTACGGGGGTAGAGACCCAGTACTTC; CDR3 protein: CSATGVETQYF; J gene: TRBJ2-5; D gene: .; CDR3 length: 11; clone size: .; V gene: TRBV20-1
CDR3 DNA: TGCGCCGGCCAGGGAAACGAGCAGTACTTC; CDR3 protein: CAGQGNEQYF; J gene: TRBJ2-7; D gene: .; CDR3 length: 10; clone size: .; V gene: TRBV23-1
CDR3 DNA: TGCAGCGTTGAAGATCTTCGGCGCGCAGGGGGTAACTATGGCTACACCTTC; CDR3 protein: CSVEDLRRAGGNYGYTF; J gene: TRBJ1-2; D gene: TRBD1; CDR3 length: 17; clone size: .; V gene: TRBV29-1
CDR3 DNA: TGTGCCAGCAGCTTAGGGGGGATTATCAACCAAGAGACCCAGTACTTC; CDR3 protein: CASSLGGIINQETQYF; J gene: TRBJ2-5; D gene: .; CDR3 length: 16; clone size: few; V gene: TRBV13
CDR3 DNA: TGTGCCAGCAGTTTATGGGGTTCGAAGACCCAGTACTTC; CDR3 protein: CASSLWGSKTQYF; J gene: TRBJ2-5; D gene: .; CDR3 length: 13; clone size: few; V gene: TRBV27
CDR3 DNA: TGCGCCAGCACCCTTACAGGGGGCACTGAAGCTTTCTTT; CDR3 protein: CASTLTGGTEAFF; J gene: TRBJ1-1; D gene: TRBD1; CDR3 length: 13; clone size: once; V gene: TRBV5-1
CDR3 DNA: TGTGCCAGCAGCGTACAGGGGGAAGCTTTCTTT; CDR3 protein: CASSVQGEAFF; J gene: TRBJ1-1; D gene: TRBD1; CDR3 length: 11; clone size: .; V gene: TRBV11-1
CDR3 DNA: TGTGCCAGCAGCTCCAGGGGCAGGGGAAATGGCTACACCTTC; CDR3 protein: CASSSRGRGNGYTF; J gene: TRBJ1-2; D gene: .; CDR3 length: 14; clone size: .; V gene: TRBV7-2
CDR3 DNA: TGTGCCAGCAGTGGCTGGGGGGGCTACGAGCAGTACTTC; CDR3 protein: CASSGWGGYEQYF; J gene: TRBJ2-7; D gene: TRBD2; CDR3 length: 13; clone size: .; V gene: TRBV25-1
CDR3 DNA: TGCAGCGGTGTCGGGACAGTCGGTTACAATGAGCAGTTCTTC; CDR3 protein: CSGVGTVGYNEQFF; J gene: TRBJ2-1; D gene: TRBD1; CDR3 length: 14; clone size: .; V gene: TRBV29-1
CDR3 DNA: TGCGCCAGCAGCTTGGTGGTGAACACTGAAGCTTTCTTT; CDR3 protein: CASSLVVNTEAFF; J gene: TRBJ1-1; D gene: .; CDR3 length: 13; clone size: .; V gene: TRBV5-1
CDR3 DNA: TGCAGCGCTGACAGGGATGGAAACACCGGGGAGCTGCTTTTT; CDR3 protein: CSADRDGNTGELLF; J gene: TRBJ2-2; D gene: TRBD1; CDR3 length: 14; clone size: once; V gene: TRBV29-1
CDR3 DNA: TGCAGCGTTTATCAGGGGCCCCAAACTGAAGCTTTCTTT; CDR3 protein: CSVYQGPQTEAFF; J gene: TRBJ1-1; D gene: .; CDR3 length: 13; clone size: few; V gene: TRBV29-1
CDR3 DNA: TGTGCCAGCAGCCCTCTTGAGGGGGCGAACACCGGGGAGCTGTTTTTT; CDR3 protein: CASSPLEGANTGELFF; J gene: TRBJ2-2; D gene: .; CDR3 length: 16; clone size: few; V gene: TRBV7-8
CDR3 DNA: TGCAGCGTTGTAGGACATTACTACGAGCAGTACTTC; CDR3 protein: CSVVGHYYEQYF; J gene: TRBJ2-7; D gene: .; CDR3 length: 12; clone size: .; V gene: TRBV29-1
CDR3 DNA: TGTGCCAGCAGCTCCCGGTCTGGAAACACCATATATTTT; CDR3 protein: CASSSRSGNTIYF; J gene: TRBJ1-3; D gene: .; CDR3 length: 13; clone size: .; V gene: TRBV5-6
CDR3 DNA: TGCAGCGTGGCCTCAGGAGGGGACCAGCATTTT; CDR3 protein: CSVASGGDQHF; J gene: TRBJ1-5; D gene: .; CDR3 length: 11; clone size: .; V gene: TRBV29-1
CDR3 DNA: TGTGCCAGCTCACGCGGACAGCAAGAGACCCAGTACTTC; CDR3 protein: CASSRGQQETQYF; J gene: TRBJ2-5; D gene: .; CDR3 length: 13; clone size: few; V gene: TRBV18
CDR3 DNA: TGCGCCAGCAAAGCGGGGGGTCCCAATGAGCAGTTCTTC; CDR3 protein: CASKAGGPNEQFF; J gene: TRBJ2-1; D gene: TRBD2; CDR3 length: 13; clone size: .; V gene: TRBV5-1
CDR3 DNA: TGTGCCAGCAGCCCGGATTCGCTACCTTACGAGCAGTACTTC; CDR3 protein: CASSPDSLPYEQYF; J gene: TRBJ2-7; D gene: .; CDR3 length: 14; clone size: .; V gene: TRBV11-2
CDR3 DNA: TGTGCCAGCAGCGAAGGAGCGGGGGAGAAAAACATTCAGTACTTC; CDR3 protein: CASSEGAGEKNIQYF; J gene: TRBJ2-4; D gene: TRBD2; CDR3 length: 15; clone size: few; V gene: TRBV5-6